This TCR beta chain was identified in a study of blood T cell repertoires in COVID-19. Study-level information: Samples of COVID-19 (acute and convalescent) were obtained from the United States, Italy and Spain.

Germline V gene sequence: CDR1 LGHDT, CDR2 YNNKEL (reference sequence). Deletions cut 1 base from V and 3 bases from J, with 10 bases between. The CDR3 sequence is 15 residues long. Sequenced by immunoSEQ multiplex PCR; TCRdb stores in-frame clones only, minus some. The sample records about 90,000 clones, roughly 84% being singletons. This sequence joins TRBV3-1 (or the pseudogene TRBV3-2) and TRBJ1-5, with D tentatively TRBD1 (5 bases). The sequence came from a man in his 60s with acute or convalescent COVID-19. The sequencing input was peripheral blood. CDR3 sequence: CASSQGAGSNQPQHF. CDR3 in DNA: TGTGCCAGCAGCCAAGGGGCAGGGTCCAATCAGCCCCAGCATTTT.